A single sample gave rise to the 10 T cell receptor beta chains below, sequenced in a study of blood T cell repertoires in COVID-19 (dated by TCRdb to the early 2020s). The library came from the immunoSEQ multiplex PCR assay. In TCRdb, the immuneACCESS table is reduced to in-frame sequences with V and J assigned. These tables do not hold every clone; where another copy was compared, an unresolved V gene accounts for under half, and the others remain unexplained. This sample lists more than 200,000 clones; approximately 90% were detected once. The ten largest make up 3.5% to 5% of the sample. Sequencing input: PBMCs or T cells enriched from blood (not recorded which). Every receptor here comes from a woman in her thirties who had recovered from COVID-19.

CDR3 coding DNA: TGCGCCAGCAGCTTATCCCAGGGGCAGATGAACACTGAAGCTTTCTTT. Encoded protein: CASSLSQGQMNTEAFF. The rearrangement joins TRBV5-1 to TRBJ1-1; possibly TRBD1 for D (6 bases). From germline, CDR1 is SGHRS and CDR2 YFSETQ. This CDR3 is built from 16 residues. The V end was cut by 2 bases, the J end by 0 bases, with 14 bases between.

The rearrangement links TRBV7-2 to TRBJ2-1; 9 bases align to TRBD2. V gave up 2 bases and J gave up 5 bases; unmatched junction bases: 7. This CDR3 comprises 16 residues. Germline loops: CDR1 SGHTA, CDR2 FQGNSA. CDR3 nucleotides: TGTGCCAGCAGCTTACTCCCCGGACTAGCGCACAATGAGCAGTTCTTC. It specifies CASSLLPGLAHNEQFF.

This clone was recorded a few times. The V call is TRBV19, the J call TRBJ1-1, with TRBD1 identical over 8 bases. CDR1 LNHDA and CDR2 SQIVND come from the germline V gene (reference sequence). The CDR3 contains 16 residues. Unmatched junction bases numbered 10, after V lost 6 bases and J lost 1 base. The CDR3 DNA follows: TGTGCCAGTAGCCCGACAGGGGAAGTGGGGAACACTGAAGCTTTCTTT. This sequence encodes CASSPTGEVGNTEAFF.

This chain connects TRBV2 to TRBJ1-5, with 11 positions matching TRBD1. Germline loops: CDR1 SNHLY, CDR2 FYNNEI. Losses at the gene ends were 7 bases for V and 3 bases for J; bases not matched to a gene: 5. This CDR3 comprises 15 residues. The CDR3 loop reads CASMADRGLNQPQHF. CDR3 bases: TGTGCCAGCATGGCGGACAGGGGGCTCAATCAGCCCCAGCATTTT.

V and J are TRBV7-3 and TRBJ2-1; D possibly corresponds to TRBD2 (6 bases). From germline, CDR1 is SGHTA and CDR2 FQGTGA. This CDR3 is built from 15 residues. Trimming shortened V by 2 bases and J by 2 bases, and 10 bases separated the two germline ends. The CDR3 DNA reads TGTGCCAGCAGCTTAGGAGGCGGGACCTACAATGAGCAGTTCTTC. Translated: CASSLGGGTYNEQFF.

The CDR3 DNA follows: TGTGCCAGCAGCTCTTACAGTGAGCAGTACTTC. This gives the protein CASSSYSEQYF. This rearrangement joins TRBV7-6 to TRBJ2-7, with D hard to call. The CDR3 has 11 amino acids. Trimming pared 4 bases from V and 7 bases from J, leaving 8 bases between. The germline CDR1 and CDR2 sequences are SGHVS and FNYEAQ.

J is TRBJ2-1 and V is TRBV6-5; a possible D gene is TRBD1 (5 bases). V gave up 7 bases and J gave up 4 bases, with 11 bases separating them. CDR1 and CDR2 from the germline V gene are MNHEY and SVGAGI. CDR3 length: 13 amino acids. The CDR3: CASTPTVYNEQFF. For the CDR3, the DNA is TGTGCCAGCACACCGACAGTATACAATGAGCAGTTCTTC.

V is TRBV6-5 and J is TRBJ1-5; no firm D call. In germline, CDR1 is MNHEY, CDR2 SVGAGI. The CDR3 extends over 13 amino acids. V gave up 7 bases and J gave up 4 bases, with 11 bases separating them. CDR3 amino acids: CASTSRENQPQHF. DNA of the CDR3: TGTGCCAGCACCTCTCGGGAAAATCAGCCCCAGCATTTT.

CDR3 DNA sequence: TGTGCCAGCAACCGGAGGGTCTCTGGAAACACCATATATTTT. Residues: CASNRRVSGNTIYF. The rearrangement joins TRBV28 to TRBJ1-3; unclear D gene. Trimming pared 7 bases from V and 0 bases from J, leaving 10 bases between. This CDR3 region has 14 residues. Germline CDR1 and CDR2: MDHEN and SYDVKM.

This clone was seen just once. This chain joins TRBV6-2 or TRBV6-3 and TRBJ1-2; TRBD1 is a possible D gene (6 bases). Trimming cost V 2 bases and J 7 bases, with 17 bases left between them. This CDR3 is 15 amino acids long. Germline CDR1 reads MNHEY; CDR2 reads SVGEGT. CDR3 sequence reads: CASSYGDRIRLGYTF. The CDR3 nucleotides are TGTGCCAGCAGTTACGGAGACAGGATCCGTCTTGGCTACACCTTC.